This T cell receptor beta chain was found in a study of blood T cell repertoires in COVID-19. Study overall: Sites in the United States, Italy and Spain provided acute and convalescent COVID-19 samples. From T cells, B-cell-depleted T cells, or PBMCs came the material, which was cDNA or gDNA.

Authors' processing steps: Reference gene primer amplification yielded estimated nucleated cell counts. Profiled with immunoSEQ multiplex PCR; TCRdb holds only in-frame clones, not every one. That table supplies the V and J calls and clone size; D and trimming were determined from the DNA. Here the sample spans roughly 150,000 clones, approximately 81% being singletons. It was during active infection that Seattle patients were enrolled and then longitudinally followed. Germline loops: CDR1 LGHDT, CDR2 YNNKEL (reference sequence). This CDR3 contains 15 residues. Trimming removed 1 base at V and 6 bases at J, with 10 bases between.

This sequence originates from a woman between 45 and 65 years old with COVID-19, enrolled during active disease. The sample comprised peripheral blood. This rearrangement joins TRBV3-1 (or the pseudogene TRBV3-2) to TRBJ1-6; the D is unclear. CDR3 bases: TGTGCCAGCAGCCAAGGATCGGGGATTAATTCACCCCTCCACTTT. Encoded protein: CASSQGSGINSPLHF.